This T cell receptor (beta chain) was observed in a study of T cell responses to AZD1222 COVID-19 vaccine. General study results and limits: Sampling captured repertoires only after the peak T cell response. Most donors were white British, females outnumbered males, and clonal diversity was possibly underestimated. The breadth and depth of Spike-specific TCRs increased once two AZD1222 doses had been given. At baseline, just 5 or 6 AZD1222 recipients tested seropositive.

Comments on this clone: Antigen specificity is unknown.

Clones were sequenced by immunoSEQ multiplex PCR, and TCRdb holds only the in-frame ones, with some missing. The sample lists around 150,000 clones, 85% to 90% occurring once. Germline-derived CDR1 and CDR2 are SGHVS and FQNEAQ. V was clipped by 4 bases and J by 0 bases, with 11 bases between them. CDR3 length: 15 amino acids. Sequenced here: peripheral blood, sampled on day 0 of AZD1222 vaccination. The chain has TRBV7-8 and TRBJ2-3; D is unclear. This sequence originates from an adult in good health. In DNA form, the CDR3 reads TGTGCCAGCAGCTCGGCCCGCGGTAGCACAGATACGCAGTATTTT. This gives the protein CASSSARGSTDTQYF.